A selection of T cell receptor beta chains follows, all from one sample in a study of CD8+ T cells in alopecia areata. Only in-frame clones appear in the TCRdb table, and some are missing; sequencing was by immunoSEQ multiplex PCR. The sample carries 190,000 or so clones, around 60% recorded once. Sample: CD8+ T cells sorted from blood, taken at week 24, from a patient treated with tofacitinib. The receptors were sampled from a human donor with alopecia areata. Both conserved end residues are part of each CDR3. A D gene is named only where the DNA matches it firmly. Some rows have no size entry. The others give once, few or many, or a class for an expanded clone.

V	J	D	size	CDR3	DNA
TRBV29-1	TRBJ2-7	.	.	CSVEVSGSYEQYF	TGCAGCGTTGAAGTTTCAGGGTCCTACGAGCAGTACTTC
TRBV11-2	TRBJ2-3	.	few	CASSLGGRLPTDTQYF	TGTGCCAGCAGCTTAGGGGGGCGTCTCCCCACAGATACGCAGTATTTT
TRBV27	TRBJ2-3	.	once	CASSPRAGPTTDTQYF	TGTGCCAGCAGTCCTCGGGCAGGGCCCACCACAGATACGCAGTATTTT
TRBV12-5	TRBJ2-7	.	.	CASVPTRRSSYEQYF	TGTGCTAGTGTCCCTACCCGACGCAGCTCCTACGAGCAGTACTTC
TRBV27	TRBJ1-4	.	.	CASSLSSGFREKLFF	TGTGCCAGCAGTTTATCTTCAGGGTTTCGCGAAAAACTGTTTTTT
TRBV7-8	TRBJ1-2	.	.	CASSLGPGDGYTF	TGTGCCAGCAGTTTGGGACCGGGGGATGGCTACACCTTC
TRBV29-1	TRBJ2-7	TRBD1	once	CSVDTGDEQYF	TGCAGCGTCGATACAGGGGACGAGCAGTACTTC
TRBV14	TRBJ1-1	.	few	CASSQGQNTEAFF	TGTGCCAGCAGCCAAGGCCAGAACACTGAAGCTTTCTTT
TRBV7-9	TRBJ2-5	.	few	CASSLVGREETQYF	TGTGCCAGCAGCTTAGTAGGCAGGGAAGAGACCCAGTACTTC
TRBV30	TRBJ2-1	TRBD2	.	CASQRGGYNEQFF	TGTGCCTCCCAGCGGGGGGGTTACAATGAGCAGTTCTTC
TRBV11-2	TRBJ2-2	.	few	CASSSTGELFF	TGTGCCAGCAGCTCCACCGGGGAGCTGTTTTTT
TRBV30	TRBJ1-1	.	.	CAWVTGLAEAFF	TGTGCCTGGGTGACAGGTCTAGCTGAAGCTTTCTTT
TRBV29-1	TRBJ2-3	TRBD2	.	CSVVAGGLGDTQYF	TGCAGCGTTGTTGCGGGGGGGCTTGGAGATACGCAGTATTTT
TRBV7-9	TRBJ1-1	.	.	CVLSGNTEAFF	TGTGTGCTGAGTGGGAACACTGAAGCTTTCTTT
TRBV7-9	TRBJ1-1	.	once	CASSRKSPGGPEAFF	TGTGCCAGCAGCAGAAAAAGCCCTGGGGGGCCTGAAGCTTTCTTT
TRBV10-3	TRBJ2-3	.	.	CAISEADNTDTQYF	TGTGCCATCAGTGAGGCGGACAACACAGATACGCAGTATTTT
TRBV18	TRBJ2-7	TRBD1	.	CASSPGQERYEQYF	TGTGCCAGCTCACCAGGACAGGAACGCTACGAGCAGTACTTC
TRBV4-1	TRBJ2-1	TRBD1	few	CASSPGQGKMDEQFF	TGCGCCAGCAGCCCCGGACAGGGGAAGATGGATGAGCAGTTCTTC
TRBV7-8	TRBJ2-4	.	few	CASSPFLGEAKNIQYF	TGTGCCAGCAGCCCCTTCTTGGGGGAGGCCAAAAACATTCAGTACTTC
TRBV7-9	TRBJ2-6	TRBD1	few	CASSGQGRAKGSGANVLTF	TGTGCCAGCAGCGGACAGGGTCGGGCGAAAGGCTCTGGGGCCAACGTCCTGACTTTC
TRBV27	TRBJ1-1	.	.	CASSLSISQARGTEAFF	TGTGCCAGCAGTTTATCGATTTCACAGGCCCGGGGCACTGAAGCTTTCTTT
TRBV9	TRBJ2-5	TRBD1	.	CASSAYGTVQETQYF	TGTGCCAGCAGCGCATACGGGACAGTCCAAGAGACCCAGTACTTC
TRBV2	TRBJ2-3	TRBD2	once	CASRPGRAGGTDTQYF	TGTGCCAGCAGGCCAGGACGGGCGGGGGGGACAGATACGCAGTATTTT
TRBV5-1	TRBJ2-5	.	few	CASSLTTLPETQYF	TGCGCCAGCAGCCTGACTACTCTCCCGGAGACCCAGTACTTC
TRBV30	TRBJ1-2	TRBD1	.	CAWMGQLIGGYTF	TGTGCCTGGATGGGACAGCTCATCGGAGGCTACACCTTC
TRBV5-1	TRBJ1-1	TRBD1	.	CASSFLRQGDTEAFF	TGCGCCAGCAGCTTTTTGAGACAGGGTGACACTGAAGCTTTCTTT
TRBV29-1	TRBJ2-7	.	.	CSVEQGSSYEQYF	TGCAGCGTCGAACAGGGTAGCTCCTACGAGCAGTACTTC
TRBV25-1	TRBJ1-6	.	.	CASSRRSYNSPLHF	TGTGCCAGCAGCAGGCGGTCCTATAATTCACCCCTCCACTTT
TRBV30	TRBJ2-1	.	once	CAWRDSTREQFF	TGTGCCTGGAGGGACAGCACTCGTGAGCAGTTCTTC
TRBV13	TRBJ2-5	.	few	CASASGGRETQYF	TGTGCCAGCGCTTCCGGGGGCCGGGAGACCCAGTACTTC
TRBV6-1	TRBJ2-5	TRBD2	.	CASSDRLGAGGPEETQYF	TGTGCCAGCAGTGACCGACTGGGAGCGGGGGGCCCTGAAGAGACCCAGTACTTC
TRBV27	TRBJ2-3	TRBD2	few	CASSSSGGAGDTQYF	TGTGCCAGCAGCTCAAGCGGGGGGGCCGGAGATACGCAGTATTTT
TRBV7-9	TRBJ1-1	.	.	CASNSGLTTEAFF	TGTGCCAGCAACTCTGGATTAACCACTGAAGCTTTCTTT
TRBV5-5	TRBJ2-1	.	.	CASSPNNEQFF	TGTGCCAGCAGCCCAAACAATGAGCAGTTCTTC
TRBV29-1	TRBJ1-2	TRBD1	.	CSVDEGTDGRYGYTF	TGCAGCGTTGATGAGGGGACAGACGGGCGGTATGGCTACACCTTC
TRBV2	TRBJ2-5	TRBD1	.	CASMPGQGIQETQYF	TGTGCCAGCATGCCGGGACAGGGGATCCAAGAGACCCAGTACTTC
TRBV30	TRBJ1-2	TRBD1	few	CAWSGYDRGPDGYTF	TGTGCCTGGAGTGGTTATGACAGGGGGCCGGATGGCTACACCTTC
TRBV5-6	TRBJ2-1	TRBD2	.	CASSLPSGGADEQFF	TGTGCCAGCAGCTTGCCAAGCGGGGGGGCGGATGAGCAGTTCTTC
TRBV27	TRBJ1-2	.	.	CASRQGGGYTF	TGTGCCAGCAGACAGGGAGGGGGCTACACCTTC
TRBV27	TRBJ1-5	.	.	CASSLTASGPQHF	TGTGCCAGCAGTCTCACTGCCTCGGGACCCCAGCATTTT
TRBV13	TRBJ2-7	TRBD1	.	CASSPGTGYYEQYF	TGTGCCAGCAGCCCTGGGACAGGGTACTACGAGCAGTACTTC
TRBV5-6	TRBJ2-1	.	few	CASRGDNEQFF	TGTGCCAGCAGAGGGGACAATGAGCAGTTCTTC
TRBV10-3	TRBJ2-5	.	.	CAISRDGGTQETQYF	TGTGCCATCAGCCGGGACGGGGGCACTCAAGAGACCCAGTACTTC
TRBV7-9	TRBJ2-5	TRBD1	few	CASSSRQGKDQETQYF	TGTGCCAGCAGCTCCCGACAGGGCAAGGACCAAGAGACCCAGTACTTC
TRBV20-1	TRBJ2-5	.	.	CSADSVETQYF	TGCAGTGCCGACTCGGTAGAGACCCAGTACTTC